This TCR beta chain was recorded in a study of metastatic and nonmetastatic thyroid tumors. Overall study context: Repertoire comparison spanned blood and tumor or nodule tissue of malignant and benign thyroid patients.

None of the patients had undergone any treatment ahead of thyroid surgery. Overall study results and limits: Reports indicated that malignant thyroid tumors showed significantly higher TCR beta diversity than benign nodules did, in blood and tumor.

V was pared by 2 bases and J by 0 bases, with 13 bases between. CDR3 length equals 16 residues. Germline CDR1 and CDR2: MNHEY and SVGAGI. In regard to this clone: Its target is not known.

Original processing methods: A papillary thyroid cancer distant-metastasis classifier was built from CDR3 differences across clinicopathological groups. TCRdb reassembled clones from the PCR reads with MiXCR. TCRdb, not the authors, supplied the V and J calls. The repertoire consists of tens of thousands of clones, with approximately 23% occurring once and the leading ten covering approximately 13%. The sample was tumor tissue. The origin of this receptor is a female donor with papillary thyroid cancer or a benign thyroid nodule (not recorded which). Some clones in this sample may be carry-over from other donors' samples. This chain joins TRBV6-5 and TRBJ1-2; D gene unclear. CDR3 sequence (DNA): TGTGCCAGCAGTTACGCTGGGCAGACAACTAACTATGGCTACACCTTC. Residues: CASSYAGQTTNYGYTF.